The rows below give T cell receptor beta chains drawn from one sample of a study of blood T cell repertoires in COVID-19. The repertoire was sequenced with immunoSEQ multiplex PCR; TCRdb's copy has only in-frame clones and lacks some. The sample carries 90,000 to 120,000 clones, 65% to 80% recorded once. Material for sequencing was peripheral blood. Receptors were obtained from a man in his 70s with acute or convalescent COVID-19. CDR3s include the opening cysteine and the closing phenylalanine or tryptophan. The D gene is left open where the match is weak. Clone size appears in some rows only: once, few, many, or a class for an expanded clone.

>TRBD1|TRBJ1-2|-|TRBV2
CASRPGQGMYGYTF
TGTGCCAGCAGGCCGGGACAGGGGATGTATGGCTACACCTTC
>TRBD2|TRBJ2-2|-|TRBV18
CASSPPTSGGQELFF
TGTGCCAGCTCACCACCCACTAGCGGGGGCCAGGAGCTGTTTTTT
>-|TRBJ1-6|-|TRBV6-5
CASSYSPGSYNSPLHF
TGTGCCAGCAGTTACTCGCCAGGCTCCTATAATTCACCCCTCCACTTT
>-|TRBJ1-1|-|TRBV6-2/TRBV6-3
CASSRGPLRGTEAFF
TGTGCCAGCAGTCGAGGACCTCTGAGAGGGACTGAAGCTTTCTTT
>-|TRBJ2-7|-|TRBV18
CASSPPRTGADEQYF
TGTGCCAGCTCACCCCCTAGAACAGGTGCGGACGAGCAGTACTTC
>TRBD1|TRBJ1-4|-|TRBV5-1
CASSQAGTVNEKLFF
TGCGCCAGCAGCCAAGCCGGGACAGTTAATGAAAAACTGTTTTTT
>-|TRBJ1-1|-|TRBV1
CTSSQQRSRGAEAFF
TGCACCAGCAGCCAGCAGAGGAGCAGGGGGGCTGAAGCTTTCTTT
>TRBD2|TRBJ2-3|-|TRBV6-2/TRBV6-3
CASSFGLAGGTDTQYF
TGTGCCAGCAGCTTCGGACTAGCGGGTGGTACAGATACGCAGTATTTT
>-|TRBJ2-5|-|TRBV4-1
CASSQEGPARTQYF
TGCGCCAGCAGCCAAGAGGGGCCGGCGAGGACCCAGTACTTC
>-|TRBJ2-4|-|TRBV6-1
CASSGGDKLTTLAKNIQYF
TGTGCCAGCAGTGGAGGGGACAAGCTCACCACCCTAGCCAAAAACATTCAGTACTTC
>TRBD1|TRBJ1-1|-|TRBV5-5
CASRGTANTEAFF
TGTGCCAGCAGAGGGACAGCTAACACTGAAGCTTTCTTT
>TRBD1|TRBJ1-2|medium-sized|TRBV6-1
CASSESGNRGNHYGYTF
TGTGCCAGCAGTGAAAGTGGGAACAGGGGGAACCACTATGGCTACACCTTC
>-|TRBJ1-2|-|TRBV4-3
CASSQQTNYGYTF
TGCGCCAGCAGCCAACAGACTAACTATGGCTACACCTTC
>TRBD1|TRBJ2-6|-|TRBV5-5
CASSLSGTDFSGANVLTF
TGTGCCAGCAGCTTGAGTGGGACAGACTTCTCTGGGGCCAACGTCCTGACTTTC
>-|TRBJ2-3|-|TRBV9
CASSVDGGSFTDTQYF
TGTGCCAGCAGCGTAGATGGGGGGTCCTTCACAGATACGCAGTATTTT
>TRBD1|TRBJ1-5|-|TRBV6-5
CASSYGTGLNQPQHF
TGTGCCAGCAGTTACGGGACAGGGCTCAATCAGCCCCAGCATTTT
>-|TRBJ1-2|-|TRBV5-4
CASSSGAAANYGYTF
TGTGCCAGCAGCTCAGGCGCAGCGGCTAACTATGGCTACACCTTC
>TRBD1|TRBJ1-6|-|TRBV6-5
CASSYPGQGTPLHF
TGTGCCAGCAGTTATCCAGGACAGGGAACACCCCTCCACTTT
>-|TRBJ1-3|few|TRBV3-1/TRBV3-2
CASSQGQYSGNTIYF
TGTGCCAGCAGCCAAGGGCAGTACTCTGGAAACACCATATATTTT
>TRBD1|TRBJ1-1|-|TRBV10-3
CAISPLQGANTEAFF
TGTGCCATCAGCCCTTTACAGGGGGCGAACACTGAAGCTTTCTTT
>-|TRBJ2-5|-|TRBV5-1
CASSAETGETQYF
TGCGCCAGCAGCGCGGAAACGGGAGAGACCCAGTACTTC
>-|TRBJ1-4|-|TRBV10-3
CAISDRGGKEKLFF
TGTGCCATCAGTGATCGAGGGGGAAAGGAAAAACTGTTTTTT
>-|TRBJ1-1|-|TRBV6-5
CASSYAEGTEAFF
TGTGCCAGCAGTTATGCAGAGGGCACTGAAGCTTTCTTT
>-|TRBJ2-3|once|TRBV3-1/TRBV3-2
CASSPRRRGRGDTQYF
TGTGCCAGCAGCCCCCGCCGGCGGGGGCGAGGGGATACGCAGTATTTT
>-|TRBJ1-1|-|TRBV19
CASNLPGSTEAFF
TGTGCCAGTAACCTCCCTGGGAGCACTGAAGCTTTCTTT
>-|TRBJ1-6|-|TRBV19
CASSIPNSPLHF
TGTGCCAGTAGTATTCCAAATTCACCCCTCCACTTT
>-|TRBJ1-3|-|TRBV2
CASRAQSAGNTIYF
TGTGCCAGCAGAGCGCAATCGGCTGGAAACACCATATATTTT
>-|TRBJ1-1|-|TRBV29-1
CSVVGVGTEAFF
TGCAGCGTTGTAGGGGTGGGCACTGAAGCTTTCTTT
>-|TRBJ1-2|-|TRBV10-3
CAITGTSHGYTF
TGTGCCATCACAGGGACTTCGCATGGCTACACCTTC
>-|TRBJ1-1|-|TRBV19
CASNPGQNTEAFF
TGTGCCAGTAACCCGGGTCAGAACACTGAAGCTTTCTTT
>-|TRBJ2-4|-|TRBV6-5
CADRTGKNIQYF
TGTGCCGACCGAACAGGGAAAAACATTCAGTACTTC